This T cell receptor (beta chain) was sequenced for a study of blood T cell repertoires in COVID-19. At the level of the study: In each case, the material was cDNA or gDNA derived from T cells, B-cell-depleted T cells, or PBMCs.

It was during active infection that Seattle patients were enrolled and then longitudinally followed. The CDR3 runs to 13 residues. Germline V gene sequence: CDR1 MNHEY, CDR2 SVGAGI. Trimming removed 10 bases from V and 5 bases from J, with 18 bases in between. How the authors handled the data: Reference gene primer amplification gave estimated nucleated cell counts. Clones were read by immunoSEQ multiplex PCR, and TCRdb kept only the in-frame ones, dropping some. Clone size and the V and J calls come from that table; the DNA yielded D and trimming. The sample consists of hundreds of thousands of clones, over 85% of them appearing once.

The chain recombines TRBV6-5 with TRBJ2-7, with D maybe TRBD1 (6 bases). The sample consisted of peripheral blood. This receptor was obtained from a woman aged 30 to 39 with COVID-19, enrolled during active disease. The CDR3 DNA reads as TGTGCCATGCTTGACAGGCTCTTCAACGAGCAGTACTTC. It is translated as CAMLDRLFNEQYF.